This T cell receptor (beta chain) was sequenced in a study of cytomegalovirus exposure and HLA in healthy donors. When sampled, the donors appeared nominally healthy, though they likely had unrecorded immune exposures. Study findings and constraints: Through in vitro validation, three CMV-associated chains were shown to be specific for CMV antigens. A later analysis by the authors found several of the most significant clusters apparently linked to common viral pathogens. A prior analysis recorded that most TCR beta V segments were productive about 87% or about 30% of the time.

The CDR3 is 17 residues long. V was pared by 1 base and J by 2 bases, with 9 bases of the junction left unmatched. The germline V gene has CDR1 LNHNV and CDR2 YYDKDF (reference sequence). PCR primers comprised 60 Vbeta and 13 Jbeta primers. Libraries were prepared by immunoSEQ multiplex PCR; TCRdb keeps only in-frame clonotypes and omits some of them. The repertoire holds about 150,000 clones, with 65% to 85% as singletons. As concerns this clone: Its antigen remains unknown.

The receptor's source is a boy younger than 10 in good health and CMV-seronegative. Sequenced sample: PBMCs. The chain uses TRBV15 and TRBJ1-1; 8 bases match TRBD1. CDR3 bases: TGTGCCACCAGCAGAGCGAACTTGGGGACAGGAAACACTGAAGCTTTCTTT. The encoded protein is CATSRANLGTGNTEAFF.